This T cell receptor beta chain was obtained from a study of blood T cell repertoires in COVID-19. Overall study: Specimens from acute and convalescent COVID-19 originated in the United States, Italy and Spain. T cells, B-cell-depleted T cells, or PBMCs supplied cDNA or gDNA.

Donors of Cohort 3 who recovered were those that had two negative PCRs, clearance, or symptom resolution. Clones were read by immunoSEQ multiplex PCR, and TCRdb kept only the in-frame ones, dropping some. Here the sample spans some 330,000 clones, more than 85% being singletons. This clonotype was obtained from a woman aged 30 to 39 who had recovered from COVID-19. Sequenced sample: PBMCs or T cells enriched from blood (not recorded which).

CDR3 amino acids: CASSFQSGDEQYF. CDR3 DNA sequence: TGTGCCAGCAGCTTTCAATCCGGAGACGAGCAGTACTTC. The chain is built from TRBV7-2 and TRBJ2-7; D is unresolved. V was shortened by 3 bases and J by 5 bases, with 11 bases between the two germline ends. The CDR3 is 13 residues long. From germline, CDR1 is SGHTA and CDR2 FQGNSA.